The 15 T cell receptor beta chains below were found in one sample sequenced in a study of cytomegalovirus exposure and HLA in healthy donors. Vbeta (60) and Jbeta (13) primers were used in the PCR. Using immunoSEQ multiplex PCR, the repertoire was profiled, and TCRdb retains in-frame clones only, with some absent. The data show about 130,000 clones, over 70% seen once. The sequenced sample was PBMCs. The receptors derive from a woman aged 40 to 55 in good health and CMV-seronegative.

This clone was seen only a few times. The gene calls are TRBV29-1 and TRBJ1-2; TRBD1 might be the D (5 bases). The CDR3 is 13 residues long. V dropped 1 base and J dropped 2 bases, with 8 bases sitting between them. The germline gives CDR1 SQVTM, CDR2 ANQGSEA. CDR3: CSVEARGNYGYTF. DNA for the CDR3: TGCAGCGTTGAAGCGCGGGGGAACTATGGCTACACCTTC.

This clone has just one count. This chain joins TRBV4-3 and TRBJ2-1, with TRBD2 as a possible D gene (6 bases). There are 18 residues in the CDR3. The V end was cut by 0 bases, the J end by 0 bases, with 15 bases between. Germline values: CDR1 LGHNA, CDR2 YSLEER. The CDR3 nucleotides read TGCGCCAGCAGCCAAGATTTGCTAGTCGGGAGCTCCTACAATGAGCAGTTCTTC. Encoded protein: CASSQDLLVGSSYNEQFF.

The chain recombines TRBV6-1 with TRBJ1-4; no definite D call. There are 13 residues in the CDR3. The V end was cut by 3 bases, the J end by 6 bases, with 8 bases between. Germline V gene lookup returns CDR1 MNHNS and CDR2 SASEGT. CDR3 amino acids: CASSDGMDEKLFF. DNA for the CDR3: TGTGCCAGCAGTGACGGGATGGATGAAAAACTGTTTTTT.

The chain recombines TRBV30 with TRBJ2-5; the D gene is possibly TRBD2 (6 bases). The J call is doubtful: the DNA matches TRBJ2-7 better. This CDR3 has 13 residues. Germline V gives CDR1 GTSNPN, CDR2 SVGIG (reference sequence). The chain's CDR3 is CAWSKGGLYEQYF. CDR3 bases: TGTGCCTGGAGTAAGGGAGGCCTCTACGAGCAGTACTTC.

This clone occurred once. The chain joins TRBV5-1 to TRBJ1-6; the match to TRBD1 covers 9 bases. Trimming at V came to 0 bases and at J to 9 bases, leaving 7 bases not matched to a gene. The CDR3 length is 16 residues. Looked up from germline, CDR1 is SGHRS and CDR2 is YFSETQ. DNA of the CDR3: TGCGCCAGCAGCTTGGCCGGGGACAGGGCTTTTTCACCCCTCCACTTT. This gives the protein CASSLAGDRAFSPLHF. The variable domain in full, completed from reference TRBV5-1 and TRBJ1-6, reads KAGVTQTPRYLIKTRGQQVTLSCSPISGHRSVSWYQQTPGQGLQFLFEYFSETQRNKGNFPGRFSGRQFSNSRSEMNVSTLELGDSALYLCASSLAGDRAFSPLHFGNGTRLTVT.

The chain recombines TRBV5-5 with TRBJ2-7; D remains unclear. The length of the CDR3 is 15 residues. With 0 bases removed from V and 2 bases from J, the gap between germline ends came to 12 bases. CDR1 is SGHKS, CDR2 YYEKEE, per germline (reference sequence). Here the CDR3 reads CASSLGVRTAYEQYF. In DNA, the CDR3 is TGTGCCAGCAGCTTGGGGGTCCGTACAGCCTACGAGCAGTACTTC.

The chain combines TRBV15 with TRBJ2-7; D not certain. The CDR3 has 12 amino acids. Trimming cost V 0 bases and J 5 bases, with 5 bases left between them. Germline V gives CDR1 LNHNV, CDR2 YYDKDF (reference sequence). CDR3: CATSRDFNEQYF. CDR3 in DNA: TGTGCCACCAGCAGAGATTTTAACGAGCAGTACTTC.

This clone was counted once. The CDR3 region is CASTIQGLGAFF. For the CDR3, the DNA is TGTGCCAGCACCATACAGGGCCTGGGCGCTTTCTTT. The chain has TRBV7-9 and TRBJ1-1; TRBD1 is a possible D gene (6 bases). CDR3 length equals 12 residues. Per germline, CDR1 SEHNR and CDR2 FQNEAQ (reference sequence). Trimming pared 7 bases from V and 11 bases from J, leaving 17 bases between.

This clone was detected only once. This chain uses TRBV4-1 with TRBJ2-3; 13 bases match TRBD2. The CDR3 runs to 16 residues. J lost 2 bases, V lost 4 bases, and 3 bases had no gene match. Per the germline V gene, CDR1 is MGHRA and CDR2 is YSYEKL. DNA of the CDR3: TGCGCCAGCAGCCGAGGACTAGCGGGGGCCACAGATACGCAGTATTTT. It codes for CASSRGLAGATDTQYF.

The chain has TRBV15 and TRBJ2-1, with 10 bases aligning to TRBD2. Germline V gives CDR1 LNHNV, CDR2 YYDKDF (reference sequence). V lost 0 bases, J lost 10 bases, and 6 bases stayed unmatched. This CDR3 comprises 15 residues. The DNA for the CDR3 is TGTGCCACCAGCAGAGAACTAGCGGGGCCCCGGGAGCAGTTCTTC. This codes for CATSRELAGPREQFF.

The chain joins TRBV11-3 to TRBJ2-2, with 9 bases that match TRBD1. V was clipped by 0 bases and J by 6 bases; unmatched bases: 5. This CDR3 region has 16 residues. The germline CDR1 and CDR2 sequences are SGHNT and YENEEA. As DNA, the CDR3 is TGTGCCAGCAGCTTAGAGACAGGGGGGTACCCCGGGGAGCTGTTTTTT. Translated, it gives CASSLETGGYPGELFF.

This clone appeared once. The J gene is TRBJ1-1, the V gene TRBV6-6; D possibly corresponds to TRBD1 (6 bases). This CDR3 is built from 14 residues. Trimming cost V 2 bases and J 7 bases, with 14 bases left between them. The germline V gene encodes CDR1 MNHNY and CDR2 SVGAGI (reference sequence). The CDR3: CASSYGGAVGEAFF. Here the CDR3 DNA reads TGTGCCAGCAGTTACGGGGGGGCCGTGGGTGAAGCTTTCTTT.

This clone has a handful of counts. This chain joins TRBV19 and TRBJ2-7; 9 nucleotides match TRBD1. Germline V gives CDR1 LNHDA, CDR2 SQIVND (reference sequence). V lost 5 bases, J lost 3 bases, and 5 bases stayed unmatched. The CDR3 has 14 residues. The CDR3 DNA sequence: TGTGCCAGTAGTTCCCAGACAGGGGGCTACGAGCAGTACTTC. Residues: CASSSQTGGYEQYF.

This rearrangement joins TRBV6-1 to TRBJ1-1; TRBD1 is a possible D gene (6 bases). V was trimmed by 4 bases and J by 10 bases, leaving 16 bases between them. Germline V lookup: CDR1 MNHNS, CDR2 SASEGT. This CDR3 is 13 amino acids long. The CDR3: CASSGDRLRSAFF. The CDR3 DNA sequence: TGTGCCAGCAGTGGCGACAGGCTTAGATCAGCTTTCTTT.

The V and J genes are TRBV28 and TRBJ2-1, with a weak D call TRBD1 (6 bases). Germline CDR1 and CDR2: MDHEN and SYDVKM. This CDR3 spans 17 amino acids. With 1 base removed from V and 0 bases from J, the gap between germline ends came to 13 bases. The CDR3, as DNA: TGTGCCAGCAGTTTATACCAGGGGCTAAGCTCCTACAATGAGCAGTTCTTC. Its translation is CASSLYQGLSSYNEQFF.